These T cell receptor beta chains were read from a single sample in a study of T-cell memory formation after mild COVID-19. TCRdb reanalysed the 5' RACE reads using MiXCR and keeps one entry per CDR3 protein. This sample has some 450,000 distinct CDR3 sequences; approximately 20% occur once, and the top ten carry around 8.4%. The sequenced sample was PBMCs or a T cell subset sorted from them (not recorded which). Source of these receptors: an adult woman who had mild COVID-19 (a few samples of this study predate the infection). Cell type and time point are not known. Both conserved end residues are part of each CDR3. D genes are given only for firm matches. Not every row has a clone size; where given, it reads once, few, many or a size class.

D,V,J,size,DNA,CDR3
NA,TRBV5-1,TRBJ2-5,NA,TGCGCCAGCAGCTTGGTGGGCAGGGAAGGAGAGACCCAGTACTTC,CASSLVGREGETQYF
NA,TRBV20-1,TRBJ2-3,many,TGCAGTGCTAGATCAGCCAGCACAGATACGCAGTATTTT,CSARSASTDTQYF
TRBD2,TRBV24-1,TRBJ2-3,few,TGTGCCACCAGTGATTCGGGACTAGGGACAGATACGCAGTATTTT,CATSDSGLGTDTQYF
TRBD1,TRBV12-3/TRBV12-4,TRBJ1-1,few,TGTGCCAGCAGTGGTTCAGGGGGAATAAGAGCTTTCTTT,CASSGSGGIRAFF
NA,TRBV6-1,TRBJ1-5,NA,TGTGCCAGCAGTGAAAGGCACCGCGAGGAGGGCCAGCATTTT,CASSERHREEGQHF
TRBD1,TRBV27,TRBJ2-7,NA,TGTGCCAGCAGCGTCGGGACAGGGACTCCCTACGAGCAGTACTTC,CASSVGTGTPYEQYF
NA,TRBV7-2,TRBJ2-1,NA,TGTGCCAGCAGCTCTCCATGGGGGGACCGATTTTACAATGAGCAGTTCTTC,CASSSPWGDRFYNEQFF
NA,TRBV5-1,TRBJ2-7,few,TGCGCCAGCAAAACAGGGTTCGATTCCTACGAGCAGTACTTC,CASKTGFDSYEQYF
NA,TRBV7-9,TRBJ2-1,NA,TGTGCCAGCAGCTCGGTCTCGGCATATGGGCACAATGAGCAGTTCTTC,CASSSVSAYGHNEQFF
TRBD1,TRBV4-1,TRBJ1-1,NA,TGCGCCAGCAGCCCCTGGACAGGGCGGGGGGACACTGAAGCTTTCTTT,CASSPWTGRGDTEAFF
NA,TRBV11-3,TRBJ2-4,NA,TGTGCCAGCAGCTTCGGACCCCGCTTAGCCAAAAACATTCAGTACTTC,CASSFGPRLAKNIQYF
NA,TRBV4-2,TRBJ1-2,NA,TGTGCCAGCAGCCAAGATATAGGGGATGGCTACACCTTC,CASSQDIGDGYTF
TRBD1,TRBV6-5,TRBJ1-2,few,TGTGCCAGCAGTTCGCGACAGGGGGACTATGGCTACACCTTC,CASSSRQGDYGYTF
NA,TRBV12-3/TRBV12-4,TRBJ2-7,few,TGTGCCAGCACCTCCCGGGACTTAGCTGGCGAGCAGTACTTC,CASTSRDLAGEQYF
NA,TRBV7-6,TRBJ1-5,NA,TGTGCCAGCAGCCAGATGGAGGCACGGCCCCAGCATTTT,CASSQMEARPQHF
TRBD1,TRBV5-5,TRBJ1-5,NA,TGTGCCAGCAGCTTGGGGGGGACAGTCTATAGCAATCAGCCCCAGCATTTT,CASSLGGTVYSNQPQHF
TRBD1,TRBV20-1,TRBJ2-1,many,TGCAGTGCTCGCCTGATGGGACAGGGGAACAATGAGCAGTTCTTC,CSARLMGQGNNEQFF
NA,TRBV12-3/TRBV12-4,TRBJ1-3,NA,TGTGCCAGCAGTTTGCAGGGTGTCACTGGAAACACCATATATTTT,CASSLQGVTGNTIYF
TRBD2,TRBV27,TRBJ2-7,many,TGTGCCAGCAGTTACAAACGCGGGAGCTCCTACGAGCAGTACTTC,CASSYKRGSSYEQYF
NA,TRBV7-9,TRBJ1-1,NA,TGTGCCAGCAGCTTAGCGACCGATCGGGGCACTGAAGCTTTCTTT,CASSLATDRGTEAFF
TRBD1,TRBV6-5,TRBJ2-6,NA,TGTGCCAGCAGTTGGGGACAGGGGTTTGCTGGGGCCAACGTCCTGACTTTC,CASSWGQGFAGANVLTF
TRBD1,TRBV29-1,TRBJ1-1,NA,TGCAGCGTTGTAAACAGGGGTACGGGTGAAGCTTTCTTT,CSVVNRGTGEAFF
TRBD2,TRBV20-1,TRBJ2-1,few,TGCAGTGCTAGAGATGGTGTCCCAGCGGGGGGCCACAATGAGCAGTTCTTC,CSARDGVPAGGHNEQFF
NA,TRBV19,TRBJ2-7,NA,TGTGCCAGTAGTATTGAACTGGGCGAGCAGTACTTC,CASSIELGEQYF
NA,TRBV24-1,TRBJ1-5,NA,TGTGCCACCAGTTTGGCGGGGGGCAATCAGCCCCAGCATTTT,CATSLAGGNQPQHF
TRBD1,TRBV7-8,TRBJ1-2,few,TGTGCCAGCAGCTTAAGGGACAGGGGGCAAGACTATGGCTACACCTTC,CASSLRDRGQDYGYTF
TRBD1,TRBV5-5,TRBJ1-1,NA,TGTGCCAGCAGCTTGGCCAAGGGACAGGGGGCAACTGAAGCTTTCTTT,CASSLAKGQGATEAFF
NA,TRBV19,TRBJ2-3,NA,TGTGCCAGTAGTTCCGGACGGTTTCAAGATACGCAGTATTTT,CASSSGRFQDTQYF
NA,TRBV5-1,TRBJ2-7,few,TGCGCCAGCAGCTTGGTAGGGGACTACGAGCAGTACTTC,CASSLVGDYEQYF
NA,TRBV7-8,TRBJ2-7,many,TGTGCCAGCGGCACCGGGGTGAGGTACGAGCAGTACTTC,CASGTGVRYEQYF
NA,TRBV6-1,TRBJ2-4,NA,TGTGCCAGCAGGCCCATCGGAATAAACATTCAGTACTTC,CASRPIGINIQYF
NA,TRBV24-1,TRBJ2-7,NA,TGTGCCACCAGTGACCAGCGTGGCGAGCAGTACTTC,CATSDQRGEQYF
TRBD1,TRBV20-1,TRBJ2-5,NA,TGCAGTGCTAGAGCTGGGACAGGGTCAGCGGAGACCCAGTACTTC,CSARAGTGSAETQYF
NA,TRBV7-6,TRBJ2-3,NA,TGTGCCAGCAGCTTAGTTTTATCATCAGGAGATACGCAGTATTTT,CASSLVLSSGDTQYF
NA,TRBV3-1,TRBJ2-7,NA,TGTGCCAGCAGCCACTCCAGGGGCTACGAGCAGTACTTC,CASSHSRGYEQYF
NA,TRBV18,TRBJ1-1,NA,TGTGCCAGCTCTCCTCTGATGGGTGGGGATTCGGGCTCTGAAGCTTTCTTT,CASSPLMGGDSGSEAFF
NA,TRBV5-5,TRBJ2-3,few,TGTGCCAGCAGCTTCTCTAGCCCAGATACGCAGTATTTT,CASSFSSPDTQYF
TRBD2,TRBV4-1,TRBJ2-1,NA,TGCGCCAGCAGCCAAGATCCGACGGGGGGATACAATGAGCAGTTCTTC,CASSQDPTGGYNEQFF
NA,TRBV19,TRBJ2-1,NA,TGTGCCAGTAGTAAGGGGGAGACCCATGAGCAGTTCTTC,CASSKGETHEQFF
NA,TRBV14,TRBJ2-4,few,TGTGCCAGCAGCCCACTAGCCAAAAACATTCAGTACTTC,CASSPLAKNIQYF
NA,TRBV4-1,TRBJ1-1,NA,TGCGCCAGCAGCCTGATCGACTTGAACACTGAAGCTTTCTTT,CASSLIDLNTEAFF
NA,TRBV25-1,TRBJ1-1,many,TGTGCCAGCAGTGCTCGGACAGTCCTGGCGAACACTGAAGCTTTCTTT,CASSARTVLANTEAFF
TRBD1,TRBV6-5,TRBJ2-3,NA,TGTGCCAGCAGTTACCAGACAGGGGCAGATACGCAGTATTTT,CASSYQTGADTQYF
TRBD2,TRBV7-6,TRBJ2-7,few,TGTGCCAGCAGCGCGGGACTAGCGGGGACAGTCGAGCAGTACTTC,CASSAGLAGTVEQYF
TRBD1,TRBV20-1,TRBJ1-1,NA,TGCAGTGCGGAAGGCCCGGGACAGCATTTTCCATCTTTCTTT,CSAEGPGQHFPSFF
NA,TRBV6-6,TRBJ2-3,NA,TGTGCCAGCAGTTACTCGTCTGTTTCTAGCACAGATACGCAGTATTTT,CASSYSSVSSTDTQYF
TRBD1,TRBV5-1,TRBJ2-3,few,TGCGCCAGCAGCACCTCGGACAGGCCAAGCACAGATACGCAGTATTTT,CASSTSDRPSTDTQYF
TRBD2,TRBV6-2/TRBV6-3,TRBJ2-7,few,TGTGCCAGCAGCCGACTACCCAGAACTAGCGGGGGACCCTACGAGCAGTACTTC,CASSRLPRTSGGPYEQYF
TRBD1,TRBV3-1,TRBJ1-1,NA,TGTGCCAGCAGCTGGGGACAGACGAACACTGAAGCTTTCTTT,CASSWGQTNTEAFF
NA,TRBV6-5,TRBJ2-7,NA,TGTGCCAGCAGTTCGAGTCCCGCCTACGAGCAGTACTTC,CASSSSPAYEQYF
NA,TRBV7-2,TRBJ1-2,NA,TGTGCCAGCAGCCCACAAGCCCTGGGTACTAATGGCTACACCTTC,CASSPQALGTNGYTF
NA,TRBV24-1,TRBJ2-1,few,TGTGCCACCAGTGATCATGACCGAAGCTCCTACAATGAGCAGTTCTTC,CATSDHDRSSYNEQFF
NA,TRBV4-1,TRBJ2-2,NA,TGCGCCAGCAACTTGGGCGCGAACACCGGGGAGCTGTTTTTT,CASNLGANTGELFF
TRBD1,TRBV7-9,TRBJ2-3,few,TGTGCCAGCAGCTCTCGGACAGGGGACCCAACGCAGTATTTT,CASSSRTGDPTQYF
NA,TRBV7-8,TRBJ2-5,few,TGTGCCAGCAGCTTAGCCCCCCGACTGACTAGCCAAGAGACCCAGTACTTC,CASSLAPRLTSQETQYF
NA,TRBV3-1,TRBJ2-3,few,TGTGCCAGCAGCACCACAGCAGGGCCAGATACGCAGTATTTT,CASSTTAGPDTQYF